These 14 T cell receptor beta chains share one sample of origin, sequenced in a study of PD-1 blockade in mismatch repair-deficient tumors. Sequenced by immunoSEQ multiplex PCR; TCRdb stores in-frame clones only, minus some. This sample has tens of thousands of clones, with 65% to 85% found just once. This specimen was peripheral blood, taken 12 weeks after starting pembrolizumab. The receptor source for this set is an adult with mismatch repair-deficient cancer.

The rearrangement uses TRBV7-3 and TRBJ2-4; 10 nucleotides align to TRBD1. This CDR3 comprises 13 residues. With V trimmed by 5 bases and J by 9 bases, 4 bases remained unmatched. Germline V gives CDR1 SGHTA, CDR2 FQGTGA. DNA for the CDR3: TGTGCCAGCAGCAGTGGGACAGGGGCCATTCAGTACTTC. Its translation is CASSSGTGAIQYF.

The V gene is TRBV9, the J gene TRBJ1-1; D call uncertain. V dropped 0 bases and J dropped 1 base, with 4 bases sitting between them. Germline CDR1 is SGDLS and CDR2 is YYNGEE. CDR3 length: 13 residues. This chain's CDR3 is CASSVGTNTEAFF. The CDR3, as DNA: TGTGCCAGCAGCGTAGGGACGAACACTGAAGCTTTCTTT.

The chain has TRBV6-5 and TRBJ1-2; 7 nucleotides match TRBD1. Trimming took 6 bases from V and 3 from J; bases not matched to a gene: 7. CDR1 is MNHEY, CDR2 SVGAGI, per germline. There are 14 residues in the CDR3. In DNA, the CDR3 is TGTGCCAGCAGCCTTCGCGGGACAGACTATGGCTACACCTTC. Protein: CASSLRGTDYGYTF.

This rearrangement joins TRBV14 to TRBJ2-1; D gene uncertain. The CDR3 spans 14 residues. CDR1 and CDR2 from the germline V gene are SGHDN and FVKESK. Trimming removed 4 bases from V and 7 bases from J, with 14 bases in between. The CDR3 sequence: CASSLLDGLNEQFF. In DNA, the CDR3 is TGTGCCAGCAGCCTACTCGACGGGTTGAATGAGCAGTTCTTC.

The CDR3 loop is CASSLQYGGSEQYF. Written as DNA, the CDR3 is TGTGCCAGCAGCTTACAGTACGGGGGGAGCGAGCAGTACTTC. This sequence joins TRBV7-8 and TRBJ2-7; 7 bases map to TRBD2. Trimming removed 2 bases from V and 6 bases from J; junction bases left unmatched: 7. Germline V gene sequence: CDR1 SGHVS, CDR2 FQNEAQ. CDR3 length: 14 amino acids.

In its sample, this clone was seen once. V usage is TRBV7-9 and J usage is TRBJ1-1, with a tentative D call TRBD1 (5 bases). The CDR3 has 12 amino acids. Deletions cut 1 base from V and 6 bases from J, with 6 bases between. Per the germline V gene, CDR1 is SEHNR and CDR2 is FQNEAQ (reference sequence). The CDR3 reads CASSLGGAEAFF. The CDR3 bases are TGTGCCAGCAGCTTAGGAGGGGCTGAAGCTTTCTTT. Full variable domain (outside the CDR3, taken from reference TRBV7-9 and TRBJ1-1): DTGVSQNPRHKITKRGQNVTFRCDPISEHNRLYWYRQTLGQGPEFLTYFQNEAQLEKSRLLSDRFSAERPKGSFSTLEIQRTEQGDSAMYLCASSLGGAEAFFGQGTRLTVV.

The chain employs TRBV6-5 and TRBJ2-7; 7 nucleotides line up with TRBD2. Trimming cost V 6 bases and J 2 bases; bases outside gene matches: 7. Germline V gene lookup returns CDR1 MNHEY and CDR2 SVGAGI. The CDR3 consists of 14 residues. The CDR3 loop reads CASSQAGTTYEQYF. The CDR3 nucleotides read TGTGCCAGCAGCCAGGCCGGGACTACCTACGAGCAGTACTTC.

The chain links TRBV12-5 to TRBJ2-1, with 8 bases aligning to TRBD2. Per germline, CDR1 LGHNT and CDR2 FRNRAP. Unmatched junction bases numbered 11, after V lost 6 bases and J lost 4 bases. The CDR3 loop spans 16 amino acids. The CDR3 sequence is CASGGGASGSYNEQFF. The CDR3 DNA reads TGTGCTAGTGGCGGTGGGGCTAGCGGGTCATACAATGAGCAGTTCTTC.

V and J are TRBV4-3 and TRBJ2-2; weak D call: TRBD1 (7 bases). Germline V CDR1 and CDR2: LGHNA, YSLEER. The V gene lost 2 bases and the J gene lost 3 bases, with 16 bases spanning the gap. The CDR3 covers 17 residues. CDR3 protein: CASSQPAGQKDTGELFF. The CDR3 DNA reads TGCGCCAGCAGCCAACCGGCGGGACAGAAGGACACCGGGGAGCTGTTTTTT.

The V gene is TRBV6-1, the J gene TRBJ1-4; the D gene is possibly TRBD1 (5 bases). Deletions cut 6 bases from V and 14 bases from J, with 13 bases between. Germline V gene sequence: CDR1 MNHNS, CDR2 SASEGT. There are 11 residues in the CDR3. In nucleotides, the CDR3 is TGTGCCAGCAGCACCGGGACCGTGCTGTTTTTT. This encodes CASSTGTVLFF.

The sample holds a few counts of this clone. This rearrangement joins TRBV10-3 to TRBJ1-1; TRBD1 aligns across 8 bases. This CDR3 has 14 residues. V dropped 5 bases and J dropped 6; count of bases not matched to a gene: 8. Germline values: CDR1 ENHRY, CDR2 SYGVKD. This CDR3 reads CAISPGQATPEAFF. CDR3 DNA: TGTGCCATCAGTCCGGGACAGGCTACCCCTGAAGCTTTCTTT.

This clone was observed a single time. The gene calls are TRBV19 and TRBJ2-7; TRBD2 matches at 13 bases. V shed 7 bases and J 3 bases; nucleotides not matched to a gene: 6. Germline CDR1 is LNHDA and CDR2 is SQIVND (reference sequence). The CDR3 is 15 amino acids. The CDR3 DNA is TGTGCCAGTATGGGGACTAGCGGGATGTACTACGAGCAGTACTTC. It yields the protein CASMGTSGMYYEQYF.

This clone was seen a handful of times. V is TRBV18 and J is TRBJ1-5, with 7 bases aligning to TRBD1. Germline V CDR1 and CDR2: KGHSH, LQKENI. J gave up 3 bases and V 6 bases, and 8 bases lay outside the gene matches. The CDR3 is 15 residues long. The CDR3 nucleotides read TGTGCCAGCTCGGACAGACAGGGCAACAATCAGCCCCAGCATTTT. This sequence encodes CASSDRQGNNQPQHF.

The chain is built from TRBV5-8 and TRBJ2-6; TRBD1 aligns across 8 bases. Germline V gene data show CDR1 as SGHTS and CDR2 as YDEGEE. The V and J ends lost 7 bases and 0 bases, in that order; junction bases with no gene match: 12. The CDR3 contains 18 residues. This CDR3 reads CASGYSQGAYSGANVLTF. In nucleotides, the CDR3 is TGTGCCAGCGGCTATAGCCAGGGGGCCTACTCTGGGGCCAACGTCCTGACTTTC.